The 24 T cell receptor beta chains below were found in one sample sequenced in a study of blood T cells in healthy people across ages. Sample-barcoded 5' priming and a J-beta primer mix drove a second PCR of about 6 to 11 cycles. TCRdb fed the 5' RACE reads into MiXCR, producing one record per CDR3 protein. Here the sample spans about 970,000 distinct CDR3 sequences, roughly half being singletons. Sequencing was carried out using blood. The receptor source for this set is a woman aged 55-70 years in good health.

The chain links TRBV20-1 to TRBJ2-7; 7 bases match TRBD2. The CDR3 spans 11 residues. Germline V gene sequence: CDR1 DFQATT, CDR2 SNEGSKA (reference sequence). The DNA for the CDR3 is TGCGTCTGGGAGGGCCCCTACGAGCAGTACTTC. Translated: CVWEGPYEQYF.

V gene TRBV7-9 combines with J gene TRBJ2-5, with D possibly being TRBD1 (6 bases). The V gene's germline CDR1 is SEHNR and CDR2 FQNEAQ (reference sequence). V was shortened by 5 bases and J by 2 bases, with 27 bases between the two germline ends. There are 19 residues in the CDR3. CDR3 loop: CASSPLQALSRGNQETQYF. The CDR3 DNA is TGTGCCAGCAGCCCTCTCCAAGCGTTGAGCAGGGGAAATCAAGAGACCCAGTACTTC.

This chain uses TRBV18 with TRBJ2-3, with unresolved D. CDR3 length equals 13 residues. The germline V and J ends were trimmed by 2 bases and 6 bases, with 9 bases remaining between them. Germline assignment: CDR1 KGHSH and CDR2 LQKENI. The CDR3 reads CASSPAPVDTQYF. The CDR3 region has the DNA TGTGCCAGCTCACCAGCTCCCGTGGATACGCAGTATTTT.

This sequence joins TRBV11-2 and TRBJ2-3; 9 bases are a match to TRBD2. Germline loops: CDR1 SGHAT, CDR2 FQNNGV. The CDR3 covers 16 residues. V shed 4 bases and J 2 bases; nucleotides not matched to a gene: 7. This CDR3 reads CASSSRLAADTDTQYF. CDR3 DNA: TGTGCCAGCAGCTCCCGACTAGCGGCAGACACAGATACGCAGTATTTT.

This clonotype has more than one count but fewer than ten. A read error may be the cause here, since a much bigger clone is one base away. V is TRBV10-3 and J is TRBJ2-7, with 9 bases fitting TRBD1. CDR3 length: 15 residues. The germline V gene has CDR1 ENHRY and CDR2 SYGVKD. Trimming cost V 2 bases and J 1 base; bases outside gene matches: 3. The CDR3 sequence is CAISEADRGSYEQYF. CDR3 nucleotides: TGTGCCATCAGTGAGGCGGACAGGGGATCCTACGAGCAGTACTTC.

This clonotype turned up a few times. The J gene is TRBJ2-3, the V gene TRBV28; no clear D gene. CDR1 MDHEN and CDR2 SYDVKM come from the germline V gene. V lost 5 bases to trimming and J lost 5 bases, with 8 bases between them. There are 12 residues in the CDR3. The chain's CDR3 is CASSPQRDTQYF. The CDR3 bases are TGTGCCAGCAGTCCCCAACGAGATACGCAGTATTTT. Full variable domain (remainder filled in from reference TRBV28 and TRBJ2-3): DVKVTQSSRYLVKRTGEKVFLECVQDMDHENMFWYRQDPGLGLRLIYFSYDVKMKEKGDIPEGYSVSREKKERFSLILESASTNQTSMYLCASSPQRDTQYFGPGTRLTVL.

A word on this clonotype: A much larger clone sits a single nucleotide away, making a read error possible. The chain employs TRBV12-3 or TRBV12-4 and TRBJ1-5, with no clear D. With 3 bases removed from V and 0 bases from J, the gap between germline ends came to 6 bases. The CDR3 consists of 14 residues. Written as DNA, the CDR3 is TGTGCCAGCAGTTTTGCGGGTAGCAATCAGCCCCAGCATTTT. Amino acid sequence: CASSFAGSNQPQHF.

There are a few counts of this clonotype. An end of the junction does not agree with germline; a read error may underlie this. The V and J genes are TRBV2 and TRBJ2-3; 10 bases agree with TRBD2. The CDR3 spans 17 residues. CDR1 and CDR2 from the germline V gene are SNHLY and FYNNEI. CDR3 in amino acids: CASREERTSGNTDTQYF. The CDR3 DNA is TGTGCCAGCAGGGAAGAGAGAACTAGCGGGAACACAGATACGCAGTATTTT.

The chain carries TRBV4-1 and TRBJ1-5; TRBD1 might be the D (6 bases). The V end lost 2 bases, the J end lost 5 bases, and 22 bases lay between the germline ends. CDR1 is MGHRA, CDR2 YSYEKL, per germline. CDR3 size: 18 residues. CDR3 sequence: CASSQTPYREGGYQPQHF. The CDR3 DNA is TGCGCCAGCAGCCAAACTCCGTACAGGGAGGGTGGGTATCAGCCCCAGCATTTT.

In its sample, this clonotype was seen once. The genes are TRBV4-1 and TRBJ2-2, with 8 bases aligning to TRBD1. V lost 4 bases, J lost 6 bases, and 19 bases stayed unmatched. This CDR3 is built from 19 residues. Germline V gives CDR1 MGHRA, CDR2 YSYEKL. CDR3 sequence reads: CASSPGGMRTGILAGELFF. The CDR3 DNA reads as TGCGCCAGCAGCCCAGGGGGGATGCGGACAGGGATTCTTGCCGGGGAGCTGTTTTTT.

V and J are TRBV20-1 and TRBJ2-1; D is undetermined. The CDR3 has 14 residues. Per germline, CDR1 DFQATT and CDR2 SNEGSKA (reference sequence). V lost 6 bases, J lost 6 bases, and 18 bases lay in between. The CDR3 sequence is CSAQVMTAANEQFF. The CDR3 bases are TGCAGTGCACAAGTGATGACGGCGGCCAATGAGCAGTTCTTC.

This chain links TRBV3-1 with TRBJ2-7; 7 nucleotides line up with TRBD1. The CDR3 contains 14 residues. V was pared by 4 bases and J by 5 bases, with 8 bases of the junction left unmatched. The V gene's germline CDR1 is LGHDT and CDR2 YNNKEL (reference sequence). The CDR3 DNA follows: TGTGCCAGCAGCCCTGACAGGGCTTACGACGAGCAGTACTTC. As protein: CASSPDRAYDEQYF.

The V and J genes are TRBV9 and TRBJ2-3, with 10 bases matching TRBD2. Germline trimming cut 4 bases from V and 2 bases from J; bases unmatched to any gene: 7. The CDR3 runs 16 residues. CDR1 and CDR2 (germline): SGDLS, YYNGEE. The CDR3 sequence is CASSPYSGRNTDTQYF. The DNA of the CDR3 is TGTGCCAGCAGCCCCTATAGCGGGAGGAACACAGATACGCAGTATTTT.

This clonotype was found a few times. The gene calls are TRBV6-6 and TRBJ2-7, with 8 bases matching TRBD1. The V gene end was trimmed by 6 bases and the J gene end by 6 bases; junction bases not matched to a gene: 10. The CDR3 is 14 amino acids. The germline gives CDR1 MNHNY, CDR2 SVGAGI (reference sequence). CDR3 coding DNA: TGTGCCAGCAGGACCGGACAGGGTTTTTTCGAGCAGTACTTC. It is translated as CASRTGQGFFEQYF.

The genes are TRBV12-3 or TRBV12-4 and TRBJ2-1; D remains ambiguous. V was clipped by 7 bases and J by 7 bases, with 8 bases between them. The CDR3 extends over 11 amino acids. DNA of the CDR3: TGTGCCAGCACCCGAGAGAATGAGCAGTTCTTC. Encoded protein: CASTRENEQFF.

This clonotype showed up many times. A much bigger clone sits one base away, suggesting this may be a read error. The V and J genes are TRBV5-1 and TRBJ2-5, with 9 bases aligning to TRBD2. V trimming: 3 bases; J trimming: 11 bases; junction bases outside the gene matches: 14. Per germline, CDR1 SGHRS and CDR2 YFSETQ. CDR3 length: 15 amino acids. The CDR3 nucleotides read TGCGCCAGCAGCTCCGGGACTAGCAGGGTCGATGAGCAGTACTTC. Residues: CASSSGTSRVDEQYF.

The rearrangement joins TRBV29-1 to TRBJ2-1; the match to TRBD2 covers 12 bases. This CDR3 has 16 amino acids. CDR1 SQVTM and CDR2 ANQGSEA come from the germline V gene. The V gene end was trimmed by 4 bases and the J gene end by 7 bases; junction bases not matched to a gene: 11. CDR3 sequence: CSVGGGLAGYFNEQFF. The CDR3 nucleotides read TGCAGCGTTGGGGGCGGACTAGCGGGATACTTTAATGAGCAGTTCTTC.

There are a few counts of this clonotype. This chain links TRBV4-1 with TRBJ1-2; TRBD1 is a possible D gene (5 bases). The CDR3 contains 15 residues. V lost 3 bases, J lost 0 bases, and 11 bases lay in between. Germline-derived CDR1 and CDR2 are MGHRA and YSYEKL. The CDR3 DNA reads TGCGCCAGCAGCCACCAGGACATTGCTAACTATGGCTACACCTTC. Translated, it gives CASSHQDIANYGYTF.

The V call is TRBV29-1, the J call TRBJ2-3; no reliable D call. CDR3 size: 13 residues. With 5 bases removed from V and 1 base from J, the gap between germline ends came to 10 bases. Per germline, CDR1 SQVTM and CDR2 ANQGSEA. The CDR3 bases are TGCAGCGTTAGCAGTGGGGGCACAGATACGCAGTATTTT. Its protein product is CSVSSGGTDTQYF.

This clonotype occurred a few times. The chain has TRBV4-3 and TRBJ1-2, with TRBD1 matching 11 bases. The CDR3 has 14 amino acids. The germline CDR1 and CDR2 sequences are LGHNA and YSLEER. V lost 5 bases and J lost 7; bases outside the gene matches: 6. In DNA form, the CDR3 reads TGCGCCAGCAGCTTGGACAGGGGGCCCGGTGGCTACACCTTC. This translates into CASSLDRGPGGYTF.

CDR3 sequence (DNA): TGTGCCAGCAGCTTGGATATCGAGACCCAGTACTTC. This sequence encodes CASSLDIETQYF. The chain joins TRBV5-5 to TRBJ2-7; D ambiguous. The J call is uncertain, as TRBJ2-5 better fits the DNA end. The CDR3 covers 12 residues. CDR1 and CDR2 (germline): SGHKS, YYEKEE (reference sequence).

At least ten counts were recorded for this clonotype. This sequence joins TRBV7-2 and TRBJ2-7, with D possibly matching TRBD2 (5 bases). The CDR3 has 16 residues. The V end was cut by 6 bases, the J end by 6 bases, with 24 bases between. Germline-derived CDR1 and CDR2 are SGHTA and FQGNSA. CDR3 sequence reads: CASRFSGDARDGEQYF. The CDR3 bases are TGTGCCAGCAGATTCAGCGGAGACGCACGGGATGGCGAGCAGTACTTC.

The CDR3 sequence is CASSGRLNEKLFF. CDR3 coding DNA: TGTGCCAGCAGTGGGAGGCTGAATGAAAAACTGTTTTTT. The chain employs TRBV12-3 or TRBV12-4 and TRBJ1-4; D gene uncertain. V was trimmed by 5 bases and J by 5 bases, leaving 9 bases between them. The CDR3 has 13 residues.

The chain recombines TRBV11-2 with TRBJ2-4; D is possibly TRBD1 (6 bases). The DNA matches TRBJ2-7 better at its end, which makes the J call doubtful. Germline V lookup: CDR1 SGHAT, CDR2 FQNNGV. This CDR3 spans 15 amino acids. CDR3: CASSSPRDKAYEQYF. DNA of the CDR3: TGTGCCAGCAGCTCCCCCCGGGACAAGGCCTACGAGCAGTACTTC.